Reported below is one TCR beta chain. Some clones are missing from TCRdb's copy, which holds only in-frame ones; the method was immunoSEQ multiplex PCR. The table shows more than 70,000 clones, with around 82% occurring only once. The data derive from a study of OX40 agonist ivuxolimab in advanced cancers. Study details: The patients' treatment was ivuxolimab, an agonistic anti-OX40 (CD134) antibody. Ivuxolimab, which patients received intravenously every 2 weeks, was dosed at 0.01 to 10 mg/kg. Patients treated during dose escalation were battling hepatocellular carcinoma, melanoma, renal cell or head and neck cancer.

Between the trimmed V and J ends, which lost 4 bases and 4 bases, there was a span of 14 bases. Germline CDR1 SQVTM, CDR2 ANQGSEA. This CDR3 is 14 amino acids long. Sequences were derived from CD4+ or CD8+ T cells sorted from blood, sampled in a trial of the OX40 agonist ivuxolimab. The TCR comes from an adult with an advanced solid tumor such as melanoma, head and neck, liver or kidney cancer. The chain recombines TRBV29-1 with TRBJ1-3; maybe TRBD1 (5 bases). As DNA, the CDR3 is TGCAGCGTTGCGAGTGGGGGGTACGGAAACACCATATATTTT. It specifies CSVASGGYGNTIYF.